This TCR beta chain was profiled in a study of cytomegalovirus exposure and HLA in healthy donors. Across the study: Early released data comprised some 85 million unique TCRs from HLA-typed donors.

On this clone: The target antigen is unknown.

Regarding the study as a whole: The study put 150 to 200 TCR beta chains on its list as cytomegalovirus-associated. Later analysis suggested links between common viral pathogens and several top significant clusters. The classifier, whose performance was assessed in both the original and validation cohorts, reportedly diagnosed cytomegalovirus status with high specificity and sensitivity.

This PCR relied on a set of 60 Vbeta primers and 13 Jbeta primers. The method was immunoSEQ multiplex PCR; TCRdb's version includes in-frame clones alone and lacks a portion of them. The sample holds over 70,000 clones, around four fifths seen once. The CDR3 consists of 14 residues. Germline V gene lookup returns CDR1 SGHRS and CDR2 YFSETQ. V dropped 5 bases and J dropped 7; count of bases not matched to a gene: 6. The sequencing sample was made of PBMCs. V is TRBV5-1 and J is TRBJ2-2; 9 nucleotides agree with TRBD1. The TCR sequence derives from a male donor in good health and CMV-seropositive. In DNA, the CDR3 is TGCGCCAGCAGATACGACAGGGGGTTCGGGGAGCTGTTTTTT. It is translated as CASRYDRGFGELFF.